Listed below are T cell receptor beta chains from one sample, sequenced in a study of cytomegalovirus exposure and HLA in healthy donors. Measured with immunoSEQ multiplex PCR; TCRdb has only the in-frame clones, and not every one. The sample contains over 150,000 clones, under 90% of which appear only once. Sequenced material: PBMCs. These receptors came from a man in his late teens or twenties in good health and CMV-seronegative. Both conserved end residues are trimmed from each CDR3. Each record gives: clone size, J gene, V gene, CDR3 protein. Not all rows give a size; the values are once, few, many and, for expanded clones, a class.

NA,TRBJ1-1,TRBV11-1,ASSLARVVNTEAF
NA,TRBJ1-5,TRBV27,ASTPRGGNQPQH
NA,TRBJ2-1,TRBV5-1,ASSSQGTYNEQF
NA,TRBJ1-2,TRBV15,ATSRGQVGYGYT
NA,TRBJ2-5,TRBV11-1,ASSSHLAPLPAPQETQY
NA,TRBJ1-1,TRBV13,ASSSLIPGRESTEAF
once,TRBJ2-7,TRBV6-1,ASSDGGRADEQY
NA,TRBJ2-2,TRBV11-2,ASSLRRVTGELF
NA,TRBJ2-2,TRBV7-3,ASSPSGGRAGELF
once,TRBJ2-7,TRBV21-1,ASSIPGFYEQY
NA,TRBJ1-4,TRBV2,ASSGTGEKLF
NA,TRBJ2-1,TRBV12-5,ASGPPLGGSYNEQF
NA,TRBJ2-1,TRBV30,AWSVPGEQF
NA,TRBJ1-1,TRBV7-6,ASSTVGAVLNTEAF
NA,TRBJ1-5,TRBV6-6,ASSSQGNQPQH
NA,TRBJ2-2,TRBV5-4,ASSPEGRYTGELF
NA,TRBJ1-1,TRBV6-6,ASSLTGNTEAF
NA,TRBJ2-7,TRBV29-1,SPPPGVPSTPVKDPFCYEQY
once,TRBJ1-2,TRBV10-3,AITGQGNYGYT
NA,TRBJ2-1,TRBV4-3,ASSRTSGTYNEQF
NA,TRBJ2-5,TRBV5-4,ASSLRTERETQY
NA,TRBJ2-7,TRBV10-3,AITEGSGYEQY
NA,TRBJ2-7,TRBV9,ASSVGLAGPSYEQY
NA,TRBJ2-1,TRBV7-2,ASSSVLPGLAGNEQF
NA,TRBJ1-1,TRBV6-1,ASEAVPNTEAF
NA,TRBJ2-7,TRBV25-1,ASRTGNNEQY
NA,TRBJ1-1,TRBV25-1,ASRMSNTEAF
NA,TRBJ2-7,TRBV9,ASSSSVGGLAGIPYEQY
NA,TRBJ2-3,TRBV7-2,ASSPQDTQY
NA,TRBJ1-2,TRBV7-9,ASSQDRGDGYT
NA,TRBJ2-1,TRBV7-9,SSDSFLAVGLDLGQF
NA,TRBJ2-5,TRBV6-5,ASSYLGGETQY
few,TRBJ2-2,TRBV5-1,ASSPGSSSTGELF
NA,TRBJ1-5,TRBV28,ASGHAGGVNQPQH
NA,TRBJ2-3,TRBV7-3,ASSSPGQGIVDTQY
NA,TRBJ1-5,TRBV28,ASSLDPGGGVRSNQPQH
few,TRBJ2-7,TRBV5-1,ASRLDSAGEQY
NA,TRBJ1-1,TRBV6-1,ASSGLRDTEAF
NA,TRBJ2-1,TRBV4-3,ASSRQQPGLAENEQF
NA,TRBJ1-3,TRBV7-9,ASSLYVGSSGNTIY
NA,TRBJ1-4,TRBV28,ASSLLGRGEKLF
once,TRBJ2-3,TRBV30,AWSGGREYVPDTQY
NA,TRBJ1-2,TRBV5-6,ASSWDREFGYT
few,TRBJ1-1,TRBV2,ASSRQRLNTEAF
NA,TRBJ2-1,TRBV9,ASSASGSLYNEQF